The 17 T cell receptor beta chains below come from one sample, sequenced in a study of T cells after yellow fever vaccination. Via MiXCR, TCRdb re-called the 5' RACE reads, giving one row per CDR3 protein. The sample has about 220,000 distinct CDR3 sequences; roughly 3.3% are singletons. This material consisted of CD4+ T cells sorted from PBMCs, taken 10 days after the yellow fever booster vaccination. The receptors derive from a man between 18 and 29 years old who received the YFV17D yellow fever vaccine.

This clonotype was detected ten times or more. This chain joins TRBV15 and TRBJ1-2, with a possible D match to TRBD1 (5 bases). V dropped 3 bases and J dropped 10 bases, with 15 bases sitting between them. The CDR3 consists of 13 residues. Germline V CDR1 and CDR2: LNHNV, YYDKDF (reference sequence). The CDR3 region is CATSRGPQRDYTF. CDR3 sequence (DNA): TGTGCCACCAGCAGGGGACCCCAGAGGGACTACACCTTC.

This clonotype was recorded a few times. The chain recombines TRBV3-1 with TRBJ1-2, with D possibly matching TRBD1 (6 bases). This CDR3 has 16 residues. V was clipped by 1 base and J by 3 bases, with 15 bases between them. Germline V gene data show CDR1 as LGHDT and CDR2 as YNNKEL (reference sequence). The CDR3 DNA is TGTGCCAGCAGCCAAGGTGATTTACAGGGATACTATGGCTACACCTTC. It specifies CASSQGDLQGYYGYTF.

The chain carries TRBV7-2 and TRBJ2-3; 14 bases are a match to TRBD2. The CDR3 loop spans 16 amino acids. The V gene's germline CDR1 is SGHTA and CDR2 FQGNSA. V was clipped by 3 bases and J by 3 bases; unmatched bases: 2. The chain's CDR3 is CASSLTSGGATDTQYF. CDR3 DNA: TGTGCCAGCAGCTTGACTAGCGGGGGGGCAACAGATACGCAGTATTTT.

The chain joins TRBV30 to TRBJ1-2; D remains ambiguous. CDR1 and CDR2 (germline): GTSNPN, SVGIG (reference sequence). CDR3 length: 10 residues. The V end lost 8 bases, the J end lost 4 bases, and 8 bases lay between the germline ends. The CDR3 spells CALGSYGYTF. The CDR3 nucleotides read TGTGCCCTAGGGAGCTATGGCTACACCTTC.

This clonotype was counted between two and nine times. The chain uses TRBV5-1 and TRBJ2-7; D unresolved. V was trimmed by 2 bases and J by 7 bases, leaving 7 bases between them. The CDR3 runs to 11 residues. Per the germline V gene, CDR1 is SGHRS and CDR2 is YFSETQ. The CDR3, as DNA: TGCGCCAGCAGCTTTTCTCGGGAGCAGTACTTC. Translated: CASSFSREQYF.

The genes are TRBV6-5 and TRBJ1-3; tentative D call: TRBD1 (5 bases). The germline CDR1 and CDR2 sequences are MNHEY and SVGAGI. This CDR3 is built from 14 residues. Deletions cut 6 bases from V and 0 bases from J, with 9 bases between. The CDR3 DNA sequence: TGTGCCAGCAGAGACAGCGTCTCTGGAAACACCATATATTTT. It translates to CASRDSVSGNTIYF.

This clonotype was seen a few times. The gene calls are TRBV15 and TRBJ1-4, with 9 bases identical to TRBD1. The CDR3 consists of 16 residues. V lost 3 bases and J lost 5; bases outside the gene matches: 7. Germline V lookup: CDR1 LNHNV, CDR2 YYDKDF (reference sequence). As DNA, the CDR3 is TGTGCCACCAGCAGGGGGGGGACAGGGATCAATGAAAAACTGTTTTTT. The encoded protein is CATSRGGTGINEKLFF.

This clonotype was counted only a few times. CDR3 loop: CASSLNYFEKLFF. CDR3 nucleotides: TGTGCCAGCAGCTTAAATTATTTTGAAAAACTGTTTTTT. The chain has TRBV7-2 and TRBJ1-4; the D is unclear. CDR3 length: 13 residues. Deletions cut 2 bases from V and 7 bases from J, with 8 bases between. CDR1 and CDR2 from the germline V gene are SGHTA and FQGNSA.

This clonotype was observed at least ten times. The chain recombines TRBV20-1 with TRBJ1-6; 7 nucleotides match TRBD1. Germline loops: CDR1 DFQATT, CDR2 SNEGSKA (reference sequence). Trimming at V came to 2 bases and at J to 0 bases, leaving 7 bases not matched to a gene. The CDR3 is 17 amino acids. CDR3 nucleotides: TGCAGTGCTAGAACCGGGACAGAAAACTCCTATAATTCACCCCTCCACTTT. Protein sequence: CSARTGTENSYNSPLHF.

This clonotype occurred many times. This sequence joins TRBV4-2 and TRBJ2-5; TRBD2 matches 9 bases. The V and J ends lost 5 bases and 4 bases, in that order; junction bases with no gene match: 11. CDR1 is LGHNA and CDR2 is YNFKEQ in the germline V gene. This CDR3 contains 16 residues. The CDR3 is CASSTRSGGPTETQYF. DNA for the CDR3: TGTGCCAGCAGCACACGTAGCGGGGGCCCTACAGAGACCCAGTACTTC.

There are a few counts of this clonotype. This CDR3 reads CASSALLAGAGETQYF. The CDR3 nucleotides read TGTGCCAGCAGCGCCCTACTAGCGGGGGCGGGAGAGACCCAGTACTTC. This sequence joins TRBV7-2 and TRBJ2-5, with 11 bases identical to TRBD2. Germline V gene data show CDR1 as SGHTA and CDR2 as FQGNSA. The CDR3 has 16 amino acids. The trim removed 5 bases at V and 4 bases at J, leaving 9 bases unmatched.

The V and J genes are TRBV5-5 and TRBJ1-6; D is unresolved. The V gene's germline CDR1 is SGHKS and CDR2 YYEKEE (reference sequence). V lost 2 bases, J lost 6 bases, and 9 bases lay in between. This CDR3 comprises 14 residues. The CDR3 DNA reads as TGTGCCAGCAGCTTTAGGCAGACTAATTCACCCCTCCACTTT. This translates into CASSFRQTNSPLHF.

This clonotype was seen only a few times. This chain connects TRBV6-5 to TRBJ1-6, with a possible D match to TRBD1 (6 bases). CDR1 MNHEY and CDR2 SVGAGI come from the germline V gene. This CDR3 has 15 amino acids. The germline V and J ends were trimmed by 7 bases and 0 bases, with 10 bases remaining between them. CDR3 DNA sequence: TGTGCCAGCAAGAGGGGGAGCTCCTATAATTCACCCCTCCACTTT. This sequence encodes CASKRGSSYNSPLHF.

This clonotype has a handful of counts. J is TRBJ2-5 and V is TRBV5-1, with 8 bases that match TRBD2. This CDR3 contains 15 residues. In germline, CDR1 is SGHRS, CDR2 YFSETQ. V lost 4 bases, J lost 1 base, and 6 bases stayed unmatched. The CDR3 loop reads CASSGAGGPQETQYF. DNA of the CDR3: TGCGCCAGCAGCGGGGCGGGGGGCCCCCAAGAGACCCAGTACTTC.

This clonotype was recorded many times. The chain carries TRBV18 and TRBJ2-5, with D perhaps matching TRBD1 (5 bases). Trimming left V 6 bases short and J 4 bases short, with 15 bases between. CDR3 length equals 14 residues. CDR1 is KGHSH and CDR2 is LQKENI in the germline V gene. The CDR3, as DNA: TGTGCCAGCTCCGTTACCGGAAGGGGAGAGACCCAGTACTTC. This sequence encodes CASSVTGRGETQYF. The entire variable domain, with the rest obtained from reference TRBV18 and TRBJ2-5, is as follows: NAGVMQNPRHLVRRRGQEARLRCSPMKGHSHVYWYRQLPEEGLKFMVYLQKENIIDESGMPKERFSAEFPKEGPSILRIQQVVRGDSAAYFCASSVTGRGETQYFGPGTRLLVL.

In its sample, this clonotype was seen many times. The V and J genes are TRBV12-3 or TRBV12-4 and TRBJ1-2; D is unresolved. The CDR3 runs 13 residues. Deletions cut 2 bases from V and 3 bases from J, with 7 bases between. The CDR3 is CASSLRRDYGYTF. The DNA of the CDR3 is TGTGCCAGCAGTTTAAGACGGGACTATGGCTACACCTTC.

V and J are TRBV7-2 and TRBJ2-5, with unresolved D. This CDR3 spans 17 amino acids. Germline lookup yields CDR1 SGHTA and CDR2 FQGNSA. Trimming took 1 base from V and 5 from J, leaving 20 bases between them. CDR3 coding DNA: TGTGCCAGCAGCTTAGTAGGAGACCCAGGTTTCGGGGAGACCCAGTACTTC. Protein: CASSLVGDPGFGETQYF.